The 4 T cell receptor beta chains below were found in one sample sequenced in a study of blood T cell repertoires in COVID-19. Repertoires were generated with immunoSEQ multiplex PCR, while TCRdb's copy carries only in-frame clones and drops some. The sample includes about 230,000 clones, around 86% of them seen just once. Sample: peripheral blood. These TCRs come from a middle-aged man with COVID-19, enrolled during active disease.

This chain joins TRBV6-6 and TRBJ1-2; D is ambiguous. Trimming left V 6 bases short and J 3 bases short, with 11 bases between. Germline values: CDR1 MNHNY, CDR2 SVGAGI (reference sequence). The CDR3 consists of 13 residues. DNA for the CDR3: TGTGCCAGCAGCCCAGACTGGTACTATGGCTACACCTTC. Residues: CASSPDWYYGYTF.

The table lists this clone with a count of one. This sequence joins TRBV5-1 and TRBJ2-3; TRBD2 agrees at 9 bases. With V trimmed by 3 bases and J by 0 bases, 11 bases remained unmatched. CDR1 is SGHRS, CDR2 YFSETQ, per germline. This CDR3 spans 18 amino acids. CDR3 sequence reads: CASSSDGGRATSTDTQYF. Written as DNA, the CDR3 is TGCGCCAGCAGCTCCGATGGCGGGAGGGCGACTAGCACAGATACGCAGTATTTT. Full variable domain (rest looked up from reference TRBV5-1 and TRBJ2-3): KAGVTQTPRYLIKTRGQQVTLSCSPISGHRSVSWYQQTPGQGLQFLFEYFSETQRNKGNFPGRFSGRQFSNSRSEMNVSTLELGDSALYLCASSSDGGRATSTDTQYFGPGTRLTVL.

J is TRBJ1-2 and V is TRBV19, with a possible D match to TRBD1 (6 bases). Looked up from germline, CDR1 is LNHDA and CDR2 is SQIVND (reference sequence). Trimming pared 5 bases from V and 7 bases from J, leaving 23 bases between. The CDR3 is 16 residues long. The CDR3 spells CASSSPADRNFAGYTF. The CDR3 DNA follows: TGTGCCAGTAGTTCACCAGCCGACAGGAATTTTGCTGGCTACACCTTC.

The rearrangement joins TRBV11-2 to TRBJ1-3; TRBD1 aligns across 9 bases. The CDR3 totals 16 residues. The J segment lost 8 bases and the V segment lost 6 bases, leaving 14 bases of the junction unmatched. The germline gives CDR1 SGHAT, CDR2 FQNNGV. CDR3 nucleotides: TGTGCCAGCAGTTACTCCCGGGACAGGGATATACACACCATATATTTT. Protein sequence: CASSYSRDRDIHTIYF.